The TCR beta chain under discussion was sequenced for a study of shared clonotypes between healthy human individuals. General study points: Rarefaction showed that sequencing of sorted subsets was incomplete (despite large depth).

Running of the assay took place at deep level. Methods used by the authors: With immunoSEQ giving junction-only sequences and no quality scores, filtering differed. Repertoires were generated with immunoSEQ multiplex PCR, while TCRdb's copy carries only in-frame clones and drops some. The DNA was the basis for D and trimming; V, J and clone size are from that table. Of roughly 1 million clones in the sample, about 75% were seen once. Comments on this clone: Its antigen is unidentified.

What was sequenced was memory CD4+ T cells sorted from blood. Subset described: CD45RA-negative fraction. This receptor was identified in a young man in good health.

The CDR3 loop reads CTSSQIKTGRSYEQYF. Here the CDR3 DNA reads TGCACCAGCAGCCAAATTAAAACAGGGAGATCCTACGAGCAGTACTTC. The chain carries TRBV1 and TRBJ2-7; no DNA check was done on the table's D call, TRBD1. TRBV1 is recorded as a pseudogene. The CDR3 has 16 residues.